This passage covers 32 T cell receptor beta chains from one sample sequenced in a study of shared clonotypes between healthy human individuals. CD45RO-negative, CCR7-positively selected cells formed the naive CD8 fraction, excluding terminally differentiated effector memory CD45RA+ cells. Measured with immunoSEQ multiplex PCR; TCRdb has only the in-frame clones, and not every one. The repertoire holds hundreds of thousands of clones, with 95% to 97% as singletons. The material sequenced was naive CD8+ T cells sorted from blood. These receptors all stem from a man aged 30 to 45 in good health.

The chain couples TRBV20-1 to TRBJ2-7, with no clear D. The CDR3 totals 11 residues. CDR1 and CDR2 (germline): DFQATT, SNEGSKA (reference sequence). Between the trimmed V and J ends, which lost 6 bases and 6 bases, there was a span of 12 bases. The CDR3 sequence: CSAESRPEQYF. CDR3 in DNA: TGCAGTGCCGAATCGAGACCCGAGCAGTACTTC.

This chain connects TRBV29-1 to TRBJ2-7; the D gene could be TRBD1 or TRBD2 (6 bases each). This CDR3 has 15 residues. Germline CDR1 and CDR2: SQVTM and ANQGSEA. The V end was cut by 6 bases, the J end by 4 bases, with 22 bases between. CDR3 in amino acids: CSVRLRDTGAYEQYF. The DNA of the CDR3 is TGCAGCGTGAGGCTCCGGGACACGGGAGCTTACGAGCAGTACTTC.

CDR3 nucleotides: TGTGCCAGCATTGGTGGATGGGGGCCCGTCGAGCAGTACTTC. Protein: CASIGGWGPVEQYF. The chain joins TRBV2 to TRBJ2-7; D may be TRBD1 (6 bases). CDR3 length equals 14 residues. Trimming removed 7 bases at V and 6 bases at J, with 19 bases between. Looked up from germline, CDR1 is SNHLY and CDR2 is FYNNEI. Based on the CDR3 plus reference TRBV2 and TRBJ2-7, the full variable domain is EPEVTQTPSHQVTQMGQEVILRCVPISNHLYFYWYRQILGQKVEFLVSFYNNEISEKSEIFDDQFSVERPDGSNFTLKIRSTKLEDSAMYFCASIGGWGPVEQYFGPGTRLTVT.

This clone was observed once. The V gene is TRBV6-6, the J gene TRBJ2-1; D perhaps matches TRBD1 (6 bases). CDR1 is MNHNY, CDR2 SVGAGI, per germline (reference sequence). V lost 9 bases to trimming and J lost 3 bases, with 12 bases between them. The CDR3 is made up of 13 amino acids. CDR3 residues: CASSGTNYNEQFF. CDR3 DNA: TGTGCCAGTTCCGGGACAAACTACAATGAGCAGTTCTTC.

The rearrangement joins TRBV28 to TRBJ2-5; maybe TRBD1 (5 bases). Germline CDR1 and CDR2: MDHEN and SYDVKM. V dropped 7 bases and J dropped 5 bases, with 11 bases sitting between them. The CDR3 loop spans 12 amino acids. The DNA for the CDR3 is TGTGCCAGCAACTCAGGGTGGGAGACCCAGTACTTC. Encoded protein: CASNSGWETQYF.

This chain links TRBV28 with TRBJ2-7; 8 bases agree with TRBD2. Germline V gene sequence: CDR1 MDHEN, CDR2 SYDVKM. This CDR3 comprises 15 residues. V lost 8 bases, J lost 7 bases, and 16 bases stayed unmatched. The CDR3 reads CASWGYVSGVREQYF. DNA of the CDR3: TGTGCCAGCTGGGGCTACGTTAGCGGGGTCAGGGAGCAGTACTTC.

V and J are TRBV2 and TRBJ1-1, with TRBD1 identical over 7 bases. Germline lookup yields CDR1 SNHLY and CDR2 FYNNEI. The V segment lost 11 bases and the J segment 5 bases; nucleotides outside the gene matches: 8. This CDR3 comprises 12 residues. The CDR3 region has the DNA TGTGCCGGGATCCGACAGGGAACTGAAGCTTTCTTT. It specifies CAGIRQGTEAFF.

V gene TRBV19 combines with J gene TRBJ2-7; the D gene is possibly TRBD2 (5 bases). V lost 6 bases to trimming and J lost 2 bases, with 20 bases between them. Germline V gene sequence: CDR1 LNHDA, CDR2 SQIVND (reference sequence). CDR3 length: 16 amino acids. The CDR3 nucleotides are TGTGCCAGTAGCCCAAACCGCATGGGAGACACCTACGAGCAGTACTTC. This codes for CASSPNRMGDTYEQYF.

The rearrangement joins TRBV15 to TRBJ2-2, with D possibly being TRBD1 or TRBD2 (5 bases each). Trimming cost V 0 bases and J 7 bases, with 15 bases left between them. The CDR3 is made up of 16 amino acids. Per the germline V gene, CDR1 is LNHNV and CDR2 is YYDKDF (reference sequence). CDR3: CATSRDRGQGGGELFF. For the CDR3, the DNA is TGTGCCACCAGCAGAGATCGAGGGCAGGGCGGCGGGGAGCTGTTTTTT.

The chain recombines TRBV28 with TRBJ2-5; D is unresolved. Per germline, CDR1 MDHEN and CDR2 SYDVKM. The V and J ends lost 4 bases and 2 bases respectively, with 5 bases between them. The CDR3 loop spans 12 amino acids. For the CDR3, the DNA is TGTGCCAGCAGTTCTGGGCAAGAGACCCAGTACTTC. This encodes CASSSGQETQYF.

This chain uses TRBV27 with TRBJ2-1; 11 nucleotides line up with TRBD2. The junction had 3 bases not matched to a gene; V was cut back by 1 base and J by 4 bases. CDR1 and CDR2 from the germline V gene are MNHEY and SMNVEV (reference sequence). The CDR3 loop spans 16 amino acids. The CDR3 sequence: CASSLLVAGGYNEQFF. CDR3 DNA: TGTGCCAGCAGTTTATTAGTAGCGGGAGGGTACAATGAGCAGTTCTTC.

V usage is TRBV2 and J usage is TRBJ2-5; possible D gene TRBD2, 5 bases. Trimming left V 2 bases short and J 7 bases short, with 11 bases between. CDR1 and CDR2 (germline): SNHLY, FYNNEI. The CDR3 has 13 amino acids. The CDR3 spells CASSERGLGTQYF. In DNA, the CDR3 is TGTGCCAGCAGTGAAAGAGGGCTGGGGACCCAGTACTTC.

The chain links TRBV29-1 to TRBJ2-7; 11 positions agree with TRBD1. From germline, CDR1 is SQVTM and CDR2 ANQGSEA. CDR3 length: 16 amino acids. Trimming took 6 bases from V and 4 from J; bases not matched to a gene: 14. The CDR3 reads CSVESPGTGGPYEQYF. The CDR3 DNA reads as TGCAGCGTAGAATCCCCCGGGACAGGGGGGCCTTACGAGCAGTACTTC.

This chain uses TRBV11-3 with TRBJ2-1; possible D gene TRBD2, 5 bases. CDR3 length: 15 amino acids. Germline V gene lookup returns CDR1 SGHNT and CDR2 YENEEA. The V gene lost 1 base and the J gene lost 2 bases, with 9 bases spanning the gap. DNA for the CDR3: TGTGCCAGCAGCTTAGGAGCTAGCACCTACAATGAGCAGTTCTTC. Translating it yields CASSLGASTYNEQFF.

This chain connects TRBV9 to TRBJ2-7; the D gene is possibly TRBD2 (6 bases). Trimming pared 3 bases from V and 2 bases from J, leaving 12 bases between. This CDR3 has 14 residues. Germline V CDR1 and CDR2: SGDLS, YYNGEE. Here the CDR3 reads CASSEGGNPYEQYF. DNA for the CDR3: TGTGCCAGCAGCGAGGGCGGGAACCCCTACGAGCAGTACTTC.

The CDR3 sequence: CASSAKHNEETQYF. The CDR3 coding sequence is TGTGCCAGCAGCGCCAAACACAACGAAGAGACCCAGTACTTC. This chain connects TRBV9 to TRBJ2-5; D ambiguous. Germline values: CDR1 SGDLS, CDR2 YYNGEE. V was clipped by 3 bases and J by 3 bases, with 12 bases between them. The CDR3 runs to 14 residues.

CDR3 loop: CASSYSMQGEGYF. CDR3 DNA: TGTGCCAGCAGTTACTCGATGCAGGGGGAAGGATACTTC. This chain connects TRBV6-5 to TRBJ2-4; 7 positions agree with TRBD1. With V trimmed by 0 bases and J by 16 bases, 9 bases remained unmatched. The germline V gene has CDR1 MNHEY and CDR2 SVGAGI. The CDR3 runs 13 residues.

This clone occurred a few times. The J gene is TRBJ2-4, the V gene TRBV18; tentative D call: TRBD1 (5 bases). With 2 bases removed from V and 8 bases from J, the gap between germline ends came to 10 bases. Germline values: CDR1 KGHSH, CDR2 LQKENI. The CDR3 consists of 13 residues. Here the CDR3 reads CASSPSTVDIQYF. The CDR3 DNA reads TGTGCCAGCTCACCATCGACAGTGGACATTCAGTACTTC. The complete variable domain, with remaining parts taken from reference TRBV18 and TRBJ2-4, reads NAGVMQNPRHLVRRRGQEARLRCSPMKGHSHVYWYRQLPEEGLKFMVYLQKENIIDESGMPKERFSAEFPKEGPSILRIQQVVRGDSAAYFCASSPSTVDIQYFGAGTRLSVL.

This chain uses TRBV7-9 with TRBJ1-2; D not certain. CDR3 length equals 13 residues. V lost 5 bases and J 0 bases, leaving 7 bases between the germline ends. Per germline, CDR1 SEHNR and CDR2 FQNEAQ (reference sequence). CDR3 nucleotides: TGTGCCAGCAGCGCGACTCCTAACTATGGCTACACCTTC. Translation gives CASSATPNYGYTF.

The chain has TRBV27 and TRBJ2-1; the match to TRBD2 covers 10 bases. Germline-derived CDR1 and CDR2 are MNHEY and SMNVEV (reference sequence). Losses at the gene ends were 2 bases for V and 0 bases for J; bases not matched to a gene: 1. The CDR3 runs to 16 residues. CDR3 DNA sequence: TGTGCCAGCAGTTTAGGACTAGCGGCCTCCTACAATGAGCAGTTCTTC. Translated: CASSLGLAASYNEQFF.

This chain links TRBV5-6 with TRBJ2-7; D unclear. The CDR3 spans 15 residues. Germline V gives CDR1 SGHDT, CDR2 YYEEEE. V lost 1 base to trimming and J lost 0 bases, with 11 bases between them. In nucleotides, the CDR3 is TGTGCCAGCAGCTTGATCTCCGGAAGCTCCTACGAGCAGTACTTC. Translated, it gives CASSLISGSSYEQYF.

This chain links TRBV7-8 with TRBJ2-1; no definite D call. Germline CDR1 reads SGHVS; CDR2 reads FQNEAQ. The germline V and J ends were trimmed by 5 bases and 14 bases, with 25 bases remaining between them. This CDR3 contains 15 residues. The CDR3, as DNA: TGTGCCAGCAGCGCTTACCAAGAGCCGGGTTTAGGGAAGTTCTTC. Protein sequence: CASSAYQEPGLGKFF.

The chain employs TRBV7-9 and TRBJ2-1; TRBD2 aligns across 10 bases. The CDR3 has 15 residues. The V segment lost 4 bases and the J segment 7 bases; nucleotides outside the gene matches: 7. The V gene's germline CDR1 is SEHNR and CDR2 FQNEAQ (reference sequence). The CDR3 protein is CASSSPGGLANEQFF. In DNA, the CDR3 is TGTGCCAGCAGCTCTCCCGGGGGACTAGCGAATGAGCAGTTCTTC.

This clone is a singleton in its sample. The chain is built from TRBV28 and TRBJ2-1, with D uncertain. The CDR3 runs to 15 residues. Germline V gene data show CDR1 as MDHEN and CDR2 as SYDVKM. Between the trimmed V and J ends, which lost 6 bases and 0 bases, there was a span of 12 bases. The CDR3 bases are TGTGCCAGCAGGAAGAGCGCGAGCTCCTACAATGAGCAGTTCTTC. As protein: CASRKSASSYNEQFF.

Notes on this clone: Other nucleotide sequences in the sample specify the same CDR3. The V gene is TRBV29-1, the J gene TRBJ2-7, with TRBD2 matching 7 bases. Looked up from germline, CDR1 is SQVTM and CDR2 is ANQGSEA. The CDR3 loop spans 13 amino acids. Trimming took 6 bases from V and 0 from J; bases not matched to a gene: 5. The CDR3 here is CSVVGGSSYEQYF. The CDR3 DNA sequence: TGCAGCGTGGTTGGCGGGAGCTCCTACGAGCAGTACTTC.

V and J are TRBV25-1 and TRBJ2-1; 8 bases fit TRBD1. Germline assignment: CDR1 MGHDK and CDR2 SYGVNS. The CDR3 is 14 residues long. J was trimmed by 3 bases and V by 5 bases; bases with no gene match: 3. The CDR3: CASSQTGDYNEQFF. DNA of the CDR3: TGTGCCAGCAGTCAGACAGGGGACTACAATGAGCAGTTCTTC. Full variable domain (missing parts from reference TRBV25-1 and TRBJ2-1): EADIYQTPRYLVIGTGKKITLECSQTMGHDKMYWYQQDPGMELHLIHYSYGVNSTEKGDLSSESTVSRIRTEHFPLTLESARPSHTSQYLCASSQTGDYNEQFFGPGTRLTVL.

The J gene is TRBJ2-7, the V gene TRBV7-2, with a possible D match to TRBD2 (7 bases). CDR1 is SGHTA and CDR2 is FQGNSA in the germline V gene. The V gene lost 5 bases and the J gene lost 0 bases, with 14 bases spanning the gap. This CDR3 contains 15 residues. CDR3 in amino acids: CASSNPGGASYEQYF. The CDR3, as DNA: TGTGCCAGCAGCAATCCGGGGGGCGCCTCCTACGAGCAGTACTTC.

CDR3 loop: CASILETGNTEAFF. CDR3 coding DNA: TGTGCCAGCATCCTCGAGACAGGAAACACTGAAGCTTTCTTT. The genes are TRBV7-8 and TRBJ1-1, with D maybe TRBD1 (6 bases). The V gene's germline CDR1 is SGHVS and CDR2 FQNEAQ. The CDR3 is made up of 14 amino acids. V lost 7 bases and J 2 bases, leaving 14 bases between the germline ends.

As DNA, the CDR3 is TGTGCCAGCAGCTTAATTGGGACTAGCGAGAATGAGCAGTTCTTC. Its translation: CASSLIGTSENEQFF. The gene calls are TRBV7-8 and TRBJ2-1; 10 bases match TRBD2. The CDR3 is 15 residues long. V was clipped by 2 bases and J by 7 bases; unmatched bases: 5. Germline V gene lookup returns CDR1 SGHVS and CDR2 FQNEAQ.

About this clone itself: Compared with germline, one end of the junction differs, possibly owing to a read error. The chain combines TRBV11-2 with TRBJ1-1; D remains unclear. Germline CDR1 reads SGHAT; CDR2 reads FQNNGV. There are 13 residues in the CDR3. CDR3 sequence reads: CASSIEAHTEAFF. The CDR3 DNA follows: TGTGCCAGCAGCATAGAGGCCCACACTGAAGCTTTCTTT.

This chain uses TRBV5-1 with TRBJ1-2; D might be TRBD1 (5 bases). V lost 2 bases, J lost 4 bases, and 24 bases lay in between. Germline V gene sequence: CDR1 SGHRS, CDR2 YFSETQ. CDR3 length equals 18 residues. The chain's CDR3 is CASSFSFLQVEDPYGYTF. In nucleotides, the CDR3 is TGCGCCAGCAGCTTTAGCTTCCTACAGGTCGAGGACCCCTATGGCTACACCTTC.

The chain carries TRBV9 and TRBJ2-1; the D gene is possibly TRBD1 (6 bases). This CDR3 has 15 amino acids. In germline, CDR1 is SGDLS, CDR2 YYNGEE. The V end was cut by 1 base, the J end by 5 bases, with 13 bases between. The CDR3 spells CASSVSGQGNNEQFF. CDR3 coding DNA: TGTGCCAGCAGCGTAAGTGGGCAGGGGAACAATGAGCAGTTCTTC.